These 19 T cell receptor beta chains share one sample of origin, sequenced in a study of CD8+ T cells in alopecia areata. Sequencing used cDNA as its template, made by extracting RNA and reverse transcribing it. Clones were read by immunoSEQ multiplex PCR, and TCRdb kept only the in-frame ones, dropping some. The sample comprises 120,000 or so clones, roughly 50% of which are singletons, and under 12% rests with the top ten. The source material was NKG2D-low CD8+ T cells sorted from blood. These receptors all come from a human donor with alopecia areata.

The rearrangement uses TRBV30 and TRBJ1-1; D unclear. The V end was cut by 5 bases, the J end by 0 bases, with 4 bases between. CDR1 is GTSNPN, CDR2 SVGIG, per germline (reference sequence). The CDR3 loop spans 11 amino acids. The CDR3 spells CAWDLNTEAFF. The CDR3 region has the DNA TGTGCCTGGGATTTGAACACTGAAGCTTTCTTT.

V gene TRBV30 combines with J gene TRBJ2-7; weak D call: TRBD2 (5 bases). In germline, CDR1 is GTSNPN, CDR2 SVGIG (reference sequence). The germline V and J ends were trimmed by 3 bases and 3 bases, with 12 bases remaining between them. The CDR3 extends over 13 amino acids. CDR3 protein: CAWSGVGSYEQYF. CDR3 DNA: TGTGCCTGGAGCGGGGTAGGGAGCTACGAGCAGTACTTC.

V is TRBV7-2 and J is TRBJ2-7; a weak D match, TRBD1 (5 bases). Per the germline V gene, CDR1 is SGHTA and CDR2 is FQGNSA. With 4 bases removed from V and 6 bases from J, the gap between germline ends came to 10 bases. The CDR3 has 12 residues. The CDR3 DNA sequence: TGTGCCAGCAGCTCGGCGACAGTCGAGCAGTACTTC. Its translation is CASSSATVEQYF.

This clone was seen only a few times. The chain joins TRBV29-1 to TRBJ2-1; TRBD1 agrees at 7 bases. Per the germline V gene, CDR1 is SQVTM and CDR2 is ANQGSEA. The CDR3 is 13 residues long. The V and J ends lost 4 bases and 8 bases, in that order; junction bases with no gene match: 8. This CDR3 is CSVVTGYAHEQFF. Here the CDR3 DNA reads TGCAGCGTTGTGACAGGGTATGCTCATGAGCAGTTCTTC.

Only one count was recorded for this clone. This sequence joins TRBV29-1 and TRBJ1-2; no clear D. CDR3 size: 13 residues. With 2 bases removed from V and 3 bases from J, the gap between germline ends came to 10 bases. Looked up from germline, CDR1 is SQVTM and CDR2 is ANQGSEA. CDR3 sequence reads: CSVEKVAYYGYTF. The DNA of the CDR3 is TGCAGCGTTGAAAAAGTAGCATACTATGGCTACACCTTC.

A few counts support this clone. This CDR3 is CSVDSGGTGELFF. In DNA form, the CDR3 reads TGCAGCGTTGATAGCGGGGGCACCGGGGAGCTGTTTTTT. The chain links TRBV29-1 to TRBJ2-2, with 9 bases fitting TRBD2. CDR3 length equals 13 residues. Germline V gene data show CDR1 as SQVTM and CDR2 as ANQGSEA. V lost 3 bases to trimming and J lost 4 bases; unmatched junction nucleotides: 0.

The genes are TRBV30 and TRBJ1-1; a weak D match, TRBD1 (5 bases). Germline lookup yields CDR1 GTSNPN and CDR2 SVGIG (reference sequence). The CDR3 covers 14 residues. Trimming removed 0 bases at V and 0 bases at J, with 8 bases between. The CDR3 bases are TGTGCCTGGAGTGTGGGGCAGTTGAACACTGAAGCTTTCTTT. Protein product: CAWSVGQLNTEAFF.

A remark on this clone: Additional DNA sequences in this sample encode the identical CDR3. The chain recombines TRBV29-1 with TRBJ2-1, with D hard to call. Germline CDR1 SQVTM, CDR2 ANQGSEA. Trimming pared 4 bases from V and 4 bases from J, leaving 5 bases between. The CDR3 has 11 amino acids. The CDR3 here is CSVVAYNEQFF. The CDR3 DNA follows: TGCAGCGTTGTCGCATACAATGAGCAGTTCTTC.

This chain connects TRBV2 to TRBJ2-1; D remains ambiguous. Trimming took 5 bases from V and 7 from J, leaving 9 bases between them. The V gene's germline CDR1 is SNHLY and CDR2 FYNNEI. The CDR3 covers 12 residues. The CDR3 sequence is CASSYTENEQFF. The CDR3 DNA follows: TGTGCCAGCAGTTATACGGAAAATGAGCAGTTCTTC.

The chain has TRBV30 and TRBJ1-5, with D unclear. V lost 2 bases and J lost 0, with 5 bases in between. The V gene's germline CDR1 is GTSNPN and CDR2 SVGIG (reference sequence). CDR3 size: 13 residues. CDR3 nucleotide sequence: TGTGCCTGGAGTCGGGATAGCAATCAGCCCCAGCATTTT. Translated: CAWSRDSNQPQHF.

The chain joins TRBV30 to TRBJ1-2, with a tentative D call TRBD1 (5 bases). CDR1 and CDR2 (germline): GTSNPN, SVGIG (reference sequence). V was shortened by 1 base and J by 4 bases, with 7 bases between the two germline ends. This CDR3 is built from 12 residues. The CDR3: CAWSDGGYGYTF. CDR3 DNA sequence: TGTGCCTGGAGTGATGGGGGCTATGGCTACACCTTC.

This chain uses TRBV7-6 with TRBJ2-6, with D hard to call. The CDR3 has 14 amino acids. Germline CDR1 reads SGHVS; CDR2 reads FNYEAQ. V was trimmed by 5 bases and J by 2 bases, leaving 7 bases between them. The CDR3 spells CASSETTGANVLTF. CDR3 coding DNA: TGTGCCAGCAGCGAAACTACTGGGGCCAACGTCCTGACTTTC.

The rearrangement links TRBV29-1 to TRBJ2-3, with D uncertain. The germline gives CDR1 SQVTM, CDR2 ANQGSEA. This CDR3 spans 13 amino acids. V was clipped by 0 bases and J by 6 bases, with 10 bases between them. In DNA, the CDR3 is TGCAGCGTTGAAGATCGACGGGTGGATACGCAGTATTTT. Its translation: CSVEDRRVDTQYF.

This clone appeared a few times. J is TRBJ2-3 and V is TRBV5-1; D gene unclear. The CDR3 contains 16 residues. V was pared by 2 bases and J by 0 bases, with 13 bases between. Per the germline V gene, CDR1 is SGHRS and CDR2 is YFSETQ. Here the CDR3 reads CASSFLVTASTDTQYF. DNA of the CDR3: TGCGCCAGCAGCTTCCTCGTCACAGCTAGCACAGATACGCAGTATTTT.

This chain links TRBV28 with TRBJ2-7; 8 bases match TRBD1. Germline CDR1 reads MDHEN; CDR2 reads SYDVKM. The junction had 9 bases not matched to a gene; V was cut back by 8 bases and J by 6 bases. The CDR3 is 13 residues long. For the CDR3, the DNA is TGTGCCAGCCGAGACAGGGGAGGCCTCGAGCAGTACTTC. Protein: CASRDRGGLEQYF.

This clone was found once. This chain links TRBV29-1 with TRBJ1-1, with a possible D match to TRBD1 (5 bases). The CDR3 runs 11 residues. Trimming cost V 7 bases and J 9 bases, with 15 bases left between them. Germline CDR1 is SQVTM and CDR2 is ANQGSEA. CDR3 in DNA: TGCAGCGCAATGTTGCAGGGACAAGCTTTCTTT. It specifies CSAMLQGQAFF. The complete variable domain, with remaining parts taken from reference TRBV29-1 and TRBJ1-1, reads SAVISQKPSRDICQRGTSLTIQCQVDSQVTMMFWYRQQPGQSLTLIATANQGSEATYESGFVIDKFPISRPNLTFSTLTVSNMSPEDSSIYLCSAMLQGQAFFGQGTRLTVV.

The V and J genes are TRBV4-1 and TRBJ1-2; 8 positions match TRBD1. V trimming: 3 bases; J trimming: 2 bases; junction bases outside the gene matches: 5. Germline values: CDR1 MGHRA, CDR2 YSYEKL. CDR3 length: 15 residues. The CDR3 sequence: CASSQKWTGNYGYTF. CDR3 nucleotides: TGCGCCAGCAGCCAGAAATGGACAGGGAACTATGGCTACACCTTC.

The chain has TRBV11-2 and TRBJ1-5; D uncertain. Germline V gene sequence: CDR1 SGHAT, CDR2 FQNNGV. CDR3 length equals 15 residues. V lost 2 bases and J lost 3, with 11 bases in between. The CDR3 region is CASSLMAGHNQPQHF. In DNA form, the CDR3 reads TGTGCCAGCAGCTTAATGGCAGGCCACAATCAGCCCCAGCATTTT.

This chain joins TRBV29-1 and TRBJ1-1, with TRBD1 identical over 7 bases. Germline CDR1 SQVTM, CDR2 ANQGSEA. With V trimmed by 5 bases and J by 2 bases, 5 bases remained unmatched. The CDR3 is made up of 13 amino acids. The CDR3 region is CSVIGTANTEAFF. For the CDR3, the DNA is TGCAGCGTTATTGGGACAGCCAACACTGAAGCTTTCTTT.